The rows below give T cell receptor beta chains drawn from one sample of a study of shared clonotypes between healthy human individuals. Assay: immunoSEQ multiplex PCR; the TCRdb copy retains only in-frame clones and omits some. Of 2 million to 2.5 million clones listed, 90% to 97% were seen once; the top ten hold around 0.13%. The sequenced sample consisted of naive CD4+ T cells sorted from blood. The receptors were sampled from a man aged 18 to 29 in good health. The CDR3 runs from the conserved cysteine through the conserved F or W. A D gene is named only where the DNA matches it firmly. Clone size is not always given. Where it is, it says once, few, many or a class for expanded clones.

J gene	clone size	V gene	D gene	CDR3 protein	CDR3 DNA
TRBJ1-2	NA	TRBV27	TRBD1	CASSLGRGHGYTF	TGTGCCAGCAGTTTGGGCAGGGGGCACGGCTACACCTTC
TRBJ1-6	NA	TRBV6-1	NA	CASSELLAARPSYNSPLHF	TGTGCCAGCAGTGAATTACTGGCAGCCCGACCCAGCTATAATTCACCCCTCCACTTT
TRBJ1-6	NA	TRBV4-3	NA	CASSASDSPLHF	TGCGCCAGCAGCGCGTCCGATTCACCCCTCCACTTT
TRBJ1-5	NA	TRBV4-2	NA	CASSQDRGGTQPQHF	TGTGCCAGCAGCCAAGATAGAGGGGGTACTCAGCCCCAGCATTTT
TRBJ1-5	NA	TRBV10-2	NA	CASSDLGGNQPQHF	TGCGCCAGCAGTGACCTAGGGGGAAATCAGCCCCAGCATTTT
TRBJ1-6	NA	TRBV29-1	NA	CSVGADRGSPLHF	TGCAGCGTTGGAGCGGACAGAGGTTCACCCCTCCACTTT
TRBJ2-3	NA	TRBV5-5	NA	CASSPQSGRTDTQYF	TGTGCCAGCAGCCCCCAATCGGGGCGTACAGATACGCAGTATTTT
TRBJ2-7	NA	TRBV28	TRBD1	CASSVGTGTPYEQYF	TGTGCCAGCAGCGTCGGGACAGGAACCCCCTACGAGCAGTACTTC
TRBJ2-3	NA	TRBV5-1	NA	CASSPSRADTQYF	TGCGCCAGCAGCCCCTCTAGGGCAGATACGCAGTATTTT
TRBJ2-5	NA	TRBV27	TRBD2	CASSFRLAGMQETQYF	TGTGCCAGCAGTTTTAGACTAGCGGGGATGCAAGAGACCCAGTACTTC
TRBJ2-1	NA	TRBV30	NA	CAWSPINLRVNNEQFF	TGTGCCTGGAGTCCCATTAATCTGCGGGTGAACAATGAGCAGTTCTTC
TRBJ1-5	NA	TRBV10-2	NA	CASREGGQPQHF	TGCGCCAGCAGGGAGGGGGGACAGCCCCAGCATTTT
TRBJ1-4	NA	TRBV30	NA	CAWSVRPPTTNEKLFF	TGTGCCTGGAGTGTAAGGCCTCCGACAACTAATGAAAAACTGTTTTTT
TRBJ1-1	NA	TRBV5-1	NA	CASSSDGNTEAFF	TGCGCCAGCAGCTCAGACGGTAACACTGAAGCTTTCTTT
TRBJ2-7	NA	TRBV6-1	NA	CASSVTSSYEQYF	TGTGCCAGCAGTGTCACAAGCTCCTACGAGCAGTACTTC
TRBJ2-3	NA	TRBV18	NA	CASSPIAGSTDTQYF	TGTGCCAGCTCACCAATAGCCGGTAGCACAGATACGCAGTATTTT
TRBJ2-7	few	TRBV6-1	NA	CASTFTGDSSYEQYF	TGTGCCAGCACCTTCACGGGGGACAGCTCCTACGAGCAGTACTTC
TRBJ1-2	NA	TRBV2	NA	CASSEVPSGGYTF	TGTGCCAGCAGTGAGGTGCCCAGCGGTGGCTACACCTTC
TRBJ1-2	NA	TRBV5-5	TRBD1	CASSPTGSSYGYTF	TGTGCCAGCAGCCCGACAGGGAGTAGCTATGGCTACACCTTC
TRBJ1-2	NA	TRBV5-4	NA	CASSLADGYTF	TGTGCCAGCAGCCTTGCAGATGGCTACACCTTC
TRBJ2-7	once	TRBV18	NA	CASSPLSGFYEQYF	TGTGCCAGCTCACCACTTTCCGGATTCTACGAGCAGTACTTC
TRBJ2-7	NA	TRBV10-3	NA	CAISEYPGYEQYF	TGTGCCATCAGTGAGTATCCGGGCTACGAGCAGTACTTC
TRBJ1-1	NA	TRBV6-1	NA	CASSGVLQGPVNTEAFF	TGTGCCAGCAGTGGAGTCCTTCAGGGGCCTGTGAACACTGAAGCTTTCTTT
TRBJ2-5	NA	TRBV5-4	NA	CASSSAGVQETQYF	TGTGCCAGCAGCTCCGCAGGGGTACAAGAGACCCAGTACTTC
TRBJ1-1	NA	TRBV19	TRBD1	CASSARTGAEAFF	TGTGCCAGTAGTGCCCGGACAGGGGCCGAGGCTTTCTTT
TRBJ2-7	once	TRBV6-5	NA	CASTPVTALEEQYF	TGTGCCAGCACCCCGGTGACAGCCTTGGAGGAGCAGTACTTC
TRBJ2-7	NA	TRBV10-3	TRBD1	CAIKVGTDSYEQYF	TGTGCCATCAAAGTCGGGACAGACTCTTACGAGCAGTACTTC
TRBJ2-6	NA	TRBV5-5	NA	CASSIIGRAGANVLTF	TGTGCCAGCAGCATAATCGGTAGGGCTGGGGCCAACGTCCTGACTTTC
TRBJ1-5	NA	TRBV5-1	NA	CASSLGDGSYQPQHF	TGCGCCAGCAGCTTGGGGGACGGTAGCTATCAGCCCCAGCATTTT
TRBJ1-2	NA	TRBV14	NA	CASSPGGISNYGYTF	TGTGCCAGCAGCCCGGGGGGGATTAGTAACTATGGCTACACCTTC
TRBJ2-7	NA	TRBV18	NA	CASSPGTLDLSYEQYF	TGTGCCAGCTCACCCGGGACCTTGGACTTGTCCTACGAGCAGTACTTC
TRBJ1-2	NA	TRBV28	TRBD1	CASSKDRAVDYGYTF	TGTGCCAGCAGCAAAGACAGGGCGGTGGACTATGGCTACACCTTC
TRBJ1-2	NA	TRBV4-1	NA	CASSQPSRQPNYGYTF	TGCGCCAGCAGCCAACCTTCTAGACAGCCTAACTATGGCTACACCTTC
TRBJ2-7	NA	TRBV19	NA	CASSIEHPYEQYF	TGTGCCAGTAGTATAGAGCATCCTTACGAGCAGTACTTC
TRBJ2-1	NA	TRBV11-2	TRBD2	CASSISGSHNEQFF	TGTGCCAGCAGCATCAGCGGGAGTCACAATGAGCAGTTCTTC
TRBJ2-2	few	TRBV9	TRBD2	CASSVGLAGVNGELFF	TGTGCCAGCAGCGTAGGACTAGCGGGAGTGAACGGGGAGCTGTTTTTT
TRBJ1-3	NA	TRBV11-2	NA	CASSLTDGGNTIYF	TGTGCCAGCAGCTTAACGGACGGGGGAAACACCATATATTTT
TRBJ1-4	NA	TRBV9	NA	CASSLTALTNEKLFF	TGTGCCAGCAGCTTGACAGCCTTAACTAATGAAAAACTGTTTTTT
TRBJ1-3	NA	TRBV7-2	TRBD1	CASSFQGAGGNTIYF	TGTGCCAGCAGCTTTCAGGGGGCCGGAGGAAACACCATATATTTT
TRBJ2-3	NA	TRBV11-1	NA	CASSGLFTDTQYF	TGTGCCAGCAGCGGACTCTTCACAGATACGCAGTATTTT
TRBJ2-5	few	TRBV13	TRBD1	CASSSWTGLETQYF	TGTGCCAGCAGCTCCTGGACAGGGTTAGAGACCCAGTACTTC
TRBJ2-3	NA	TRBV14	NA	CASSQSLDSTDTQYF	TGTGCCAGCAGCCAGAGTCTAGATAGCACAGATACGCAGTATTTT
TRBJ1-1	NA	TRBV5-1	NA	CASSLGDTPKTEAFF	TGCGCCAGCAGCTTGGGGGACACCCCGAAGACTGAAGCTTTCTTT
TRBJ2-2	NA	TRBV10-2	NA	CASSESRTFSRKTGELFF	TGCGCCAGCAGTGAGTCGCGGACTTTTTCACGAAAGACCGGGGAGCTGTTTTTT
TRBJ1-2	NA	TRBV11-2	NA	CASSPRGAGYGYTF	TGTGCCAGCAGCCCGCGGGGGGCAGGATATGGCTACACCTTC
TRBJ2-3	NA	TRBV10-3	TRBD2	CAISVGLATDTQYF	TGTGCCATCAGTGTGGGACTAGCAACAGATACGCAGTATTTT
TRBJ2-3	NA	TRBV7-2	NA	CASRSGERTRTDTQYF	TGTGCCAGCAGATCAGGGGAGCGGACACGCACAGATACGCAGTATTTT
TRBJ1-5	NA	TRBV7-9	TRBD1	CASSPQGAGNQPQHF	TGTGCCAGCAGCCCCCAGGGGGCAGGGAATCAGCCCCAGCATTTT
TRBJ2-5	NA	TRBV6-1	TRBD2	CASSEELGLAGIQETQYF	TGTGCCAGCAGTGAAGAACTGGGATTAGCGGGCATCCAAGAGACCCAGTACTTC